The sequence of this TCR beta chain was determined in a study of beta chain features in type 1 diabetes (dated 2018 in TCRdb). About the investigation overall: Patients and healthy donors did not differ in mean age, gender distribution, total cell number or subset yield. A total of 90 million to 140 million sorted cells were examined across all samples, and RNA yield correlated strongly with the number of cells per subset. The study compared the TCRB repertoires of sorted circulating CD4+ T cell subsets in recently diagnosed type 1 diabetes patients with those in matched healthy donors. Regulatory and stem cell-like memory subsets were obtained from only 8 patients and about eight healthy donors, while naive and central memory subsets were obtained from all 30 or so donors.

The entire isolated RNA was reverse transcribed using the High Capacity cDNA Reverse Transcription Kit, and thus expressed TCRB transcripts were sequenced. Deep immunoSEQ sequencing was applied to naive, central memory and regulatory T cell samples, giving an average of about 3.57 million total reads per sample. Sorted cells were lysed in RLT buffer and RNA was extracted with DNase-treated RNeasy Micro or Mini kits, depending on cell number. To prevent cross-contamination, every cell subset was processed on its own, while patient and healthy donor samples were processed together. Using the immunoSEQ multiplex PCR, TCRB sequences were amplified from cDNA into 87-bp fragments spanning the CDR3 region. The amplicons were sequenced using the Illumina HiSeq platform. In the authors' own workflow: Synthetic template baselines were used to correct PCR bias computationally, reads within Hamming distance 2 were collapsed, and singletons that could not be merged were discarded. Reads were aligned against IMGT so that V, D and J genes, CDR3 length and insertions or deletions at six rearrangement sites could be assigned. Within each subset, clonotype counts were normalized to sorted cell number, after which true diversity and Gini coefficients were computed with the tcR R package. The overlap coefficient, calculated on TCRB nucleotide sequences, was used to quantify repertoire sharing. The immuneACCESS repertoire file appears here via TCRdb, limited to in-frame rearrangements. These files lack a portion of the clones; in checked studies, under half of the deficit traces to unresolved V genes, and the cause of the others is not known. The D gene and trimming were derived from the DNA, and the V and J assignments and clone size from that table. This sample lists about 60,000 clones; roughly three fifths were detected once. The top ten clonotypes cover 2% to 2.5% of the sample.

Broad study findings and their caveats: HLA sub-analyses involved small numbers of individuals, so any influence of HLA type on TCRB rearrangement remained unresolved. In all four CD4+ subsets, TCRB CDR3 length was moderately but significantly shorter in type 1 diabetes patients. Because cDNA rather than genomic DNA was sequenced, highly expressing activated cells could have been over-represented, although no difference in activation and CD3 levels was found between groups. Naive, central memory and regulatory TCRB repertoires appeared to be more alike among patients than among healthy donors. Shorter templates might be favored by PCR, yet because patient and control samples were amplified and corrected together, any such skew would affect both groups equally. Patients with type 1 diabetes made fewer insertions and deleted more nucleotides at VDJ recombination sites, implying thymic rearrangement abnormalities.

A single peripheral blood draw of roughly 0.11 L on average was collected from each donor into heparinised tubes. Using a panel that included CD45RO, CCR7, CD25, CD127, CD95 and CD27, naive, central memory, regulatory and stem cell-like memory CD4+ T cells were sorted on a BD FACSAria II. Every sorted population had a purity above 95%. Right away, PBMCs were isolated by Lymphoprep density gradient centrifugation and were stained directly, with no culture step. So that batch effects would be minimized, each experiment stained and sorted samples in pairs, pairing one healthy donor with one patient. Including the terminal cysteine and phenylalanine, the CDR3 comprises 14 residues. The retained sequence is limited to the CDR3, 42 bases, with the frame set at the first base. Trimming removed 2 bases from V and 3 bases from J; the gene matches leave 2 bases unexplained. The germline V gene (reference sequence) sets CDR1 to LNHDA and CDR2 to SQIVND.

This clone registers as medium-sized (0.01 to 0.1%) within its sample. Its antigen is not yet known. No per-base quality is available; no much larger clone lies one base away. This receptor was obtained from a woman aged 18-29 years in good health. Sample: Tregs from blood. Taken with the paper, the label for cell subset or site translates to: regulatory CD4+ T cells. The V gene is TRBV19 and the J gene is TRBJ1-2, with 8 middle bases fitting TRBD1. The CDR3 loop reads CASSIQGADYGYTF. The DNA sequence reads TGTGCCAGTAGTATACAGGGGGCCGACTATGGCTACACCTTC.